The clone carrying this T cell receptor beta chain came up once. Antigen: not known. The sample originates from a study of response to subunit inactivated influenza vaccine. Study results and caveats: Each seasonal influenza vaccination, the authors suggested, recruits few new T cells.

MiXCR was run by TCRdb on the RT-PCR reads, yielding one entry per CDR3 protein. The sample has a few hundred thousand distinct CDR3 sequences; over 9% are singletons. Trimming stripped 5 bases from V and 5 bases from J, with 18 bases between. This CDR3 spans 15 amino acids. Germline loops: CDR1 SGHTA, CDR2 FQGNSA. The same data also contributed to another study, on T cells expressing NK-cell markers. This second study says: Template switching by 5'RACE with UMIs generated the TCR beta cDNA.

The sequencing used PBMCs from blood, collected on the day of vaccination. This receptor was obtained from a man aged 45-65 years who received an inactivated influenza vaccine. The rearrangement joins TRBV7-2 to TRBJ2-5, with D perhaps given as TRBD1 or TRBD2 (5 bases each). CDR3 sequence reads: CASSKIASWGETQYF. The CDR3 coding sequence is TGTGCCAGCAGCAAAATAGCGAGTTGGGGGGAGACCCAGTACTTC.